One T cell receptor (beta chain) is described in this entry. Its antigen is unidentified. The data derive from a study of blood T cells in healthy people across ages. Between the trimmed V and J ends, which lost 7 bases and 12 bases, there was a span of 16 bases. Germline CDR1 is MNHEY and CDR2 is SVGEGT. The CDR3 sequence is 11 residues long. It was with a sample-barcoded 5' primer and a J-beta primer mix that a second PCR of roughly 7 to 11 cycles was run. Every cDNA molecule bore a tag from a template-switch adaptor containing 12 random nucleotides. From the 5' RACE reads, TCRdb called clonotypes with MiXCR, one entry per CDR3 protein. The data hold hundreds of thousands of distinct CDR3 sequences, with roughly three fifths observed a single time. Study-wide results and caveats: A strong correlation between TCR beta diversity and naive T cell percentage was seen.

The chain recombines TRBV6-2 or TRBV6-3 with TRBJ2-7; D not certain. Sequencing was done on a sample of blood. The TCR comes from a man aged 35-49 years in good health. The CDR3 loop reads CASTSSQIPYF. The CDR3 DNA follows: TGTGCCAGCACCTCGTCCCAGATCCCGTACTTC.